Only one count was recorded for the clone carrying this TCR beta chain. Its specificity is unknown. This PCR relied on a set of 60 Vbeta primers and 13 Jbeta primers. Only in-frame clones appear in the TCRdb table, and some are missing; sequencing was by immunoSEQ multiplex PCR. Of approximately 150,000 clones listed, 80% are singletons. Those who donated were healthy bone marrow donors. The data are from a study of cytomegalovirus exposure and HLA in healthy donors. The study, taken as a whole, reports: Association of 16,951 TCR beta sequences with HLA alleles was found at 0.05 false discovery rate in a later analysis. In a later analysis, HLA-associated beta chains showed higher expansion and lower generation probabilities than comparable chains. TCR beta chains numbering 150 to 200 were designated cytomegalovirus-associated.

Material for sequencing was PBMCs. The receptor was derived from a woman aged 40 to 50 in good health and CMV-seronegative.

CDR3 DNA: TGTGCCAGCAGCCGGTCTAGCGGAGCCACCGGGGAGCTGTTTTTT. Translated: CASSRSSGATGELFF. This chain connects TRBV14 to TRBJ2-2, with 7 bases aligning to TRBD2. The junction had 6 bases not matched to a gene; V was cut back by 4 bases and J by 4 bases. CDR3 length: 15 residues. CDR1 SGHDN and CDR2 FVKESK come from the germline V gene.